A single sample is the source of the 3 T cell receptor beta chains below, sequenced in a study of blood T cell repertoires in COVID-19. Only in-frame clones appear in the TCRdb table, and some are missing; sequencing was by immunoSEQ multiplex PCR. The table records roughly 260,000 clones, around four fifths of them present only once. The sample was peripheral blood. The receptors stem from a woman in her seventies with acute or convalescent COVID-19.

V and J are TRBV5-1 and TRBJ2-5, with D possibly matching TRBD2 (6 bases). The CDR3 loop spans 18 amino acids. The V end was cut by 0 bases, the J end by 3 bases, with 21 bases between. Germline V CDR1 and CDR2: SGHRS, YFSETQ. The CDR3 sequence is CASSLGWSRRVSEETQYF. CDR3 DNA sequence: TGCGCCAGCAGCTTGGGGTGGTCCAGGAGGGTGAGTGAAGAGACCCAGTACTTC.

The chain uses TRBV19 and TRBJ2-6; D is perhaps TRBD2 (5 bases). Trimming took off 8 bases at V and 2 bases at J, with 25 bases between the two ends. Germline V gives CDR1 LNHDA, CDR2 SQIVND (reference sequence). The CDR3 is 19 residues long. CDR3 residues: CASAGSGSASRAGANVLTF. Written as DNA, the CDR3 is TGTGCCAGTGCGGGTTCGGGCTCTGCAAGCCGAGCTGGGGCCAACGTCCTGACTTTC. The full variable domain, with the rest looked up from reference TRBV19 and TRBJ2-6, is DGGITQSPKYLFRKEGQNVTLSCEQNLNHDAMYWYRQDPGQGLRLIYYSQIVNDFQKGDIAEGYSVSREKKESFPLTVTSAQKNPTAFYLCASAGSGSASRAGANVLTFGAGSRLTVL.

This rearrangement joins TRBV5-1 to TRBJ1-1; TRBD1 agrees at 9 bases. The CDR3 loop spans 15 amino acids. CDR1 and CDR2 from the germline V gene are SGHRS and YFSETQ. The J segment lost 4 bases and the V segment lost 4 bases, leaving 8 bases of the junction unmatched. CDR3 amino acids: CASSAQTGGITEAFF. Here the CDR3 DNA reads TGCGCCAGCAGCGCACAGACAGGGGGAATCACTGAAGCTTTCTTT.